The present TCR beta chain was sequenced within a study of OX40 agonist ivuxolimab in advanced cancers. This table comes from immunoSEQ multiplex PCR, and its TCRdb copy is limited to in-frame clones, with some not included. The sample carries roughly 40,000 clones, about four fifths recorded once. The ends were cut back, 6 bases at V and 4 bases at J, with 13 bases in the middle. This CDR3 is 14 amino acids long. Germline V lookup: CDR1 MNHEY, CDR2 SMNVEV (reference sequence). About this clone itself: Its antigen is not known.

Notes on the study in general: On average, CD8+ T cells showed a greater number of expanded clones than CD4+. At 0.1 to 3.0 mg/kg, CD4+ and CD8+ blood T cells expanded clonally by week 6.

The V call is TRBV27, the J call TRBJ1-5, with unresolved D. The sample was CD4+ or CD8+ T cells sorted from blood, taken in a trial of the OX40 agonist ivuxolimab. The TCR sequence derives from an adult with an advanced solid tumor such as melanoma, head and neck, liver or kidney cancer. This CDR3 reads CASSLGSGNQPQHF. In DNA form, the CDR3 reads TGTGCCAGCAGCCTGGGGAGTGGGAATCAGCCCCAGCATTTT.